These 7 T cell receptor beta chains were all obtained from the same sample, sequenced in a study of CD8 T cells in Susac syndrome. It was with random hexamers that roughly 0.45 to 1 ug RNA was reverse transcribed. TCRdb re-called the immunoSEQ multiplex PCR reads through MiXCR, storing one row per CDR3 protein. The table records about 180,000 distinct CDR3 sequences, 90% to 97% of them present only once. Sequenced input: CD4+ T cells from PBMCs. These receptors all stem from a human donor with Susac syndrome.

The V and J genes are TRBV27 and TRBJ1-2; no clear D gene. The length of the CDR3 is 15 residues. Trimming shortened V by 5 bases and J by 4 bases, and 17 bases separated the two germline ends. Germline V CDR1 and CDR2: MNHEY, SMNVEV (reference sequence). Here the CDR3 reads CASSPGGPYFYGYTF. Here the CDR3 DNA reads TGTGCCAGCAGTCCTGGTGGGCCCTATTTCTATGGCTACACCTTC.

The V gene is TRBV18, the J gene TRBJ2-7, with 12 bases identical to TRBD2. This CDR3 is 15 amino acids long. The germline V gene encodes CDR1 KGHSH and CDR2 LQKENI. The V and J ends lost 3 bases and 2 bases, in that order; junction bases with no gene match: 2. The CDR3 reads CASSPGLAGTYEQYV. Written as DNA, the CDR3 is TGTGCCAGCTCACCTGGACTAGCGGGGACCTACGAGCAGTACGTC.

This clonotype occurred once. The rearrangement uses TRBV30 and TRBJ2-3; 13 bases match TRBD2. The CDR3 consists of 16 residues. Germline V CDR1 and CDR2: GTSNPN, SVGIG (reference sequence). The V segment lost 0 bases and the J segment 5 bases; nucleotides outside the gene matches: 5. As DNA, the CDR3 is TGTGCCTGGAGTGTAACTAGCGGGAGGGCCGAAGATACGCAGTATTTT. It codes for CAWSVTSGRAEDTQYF.

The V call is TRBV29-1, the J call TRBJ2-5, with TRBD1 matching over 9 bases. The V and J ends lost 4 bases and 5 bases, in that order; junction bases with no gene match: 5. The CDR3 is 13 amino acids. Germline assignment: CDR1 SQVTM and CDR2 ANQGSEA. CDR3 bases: TGCAGCGTTGTACAGGGGGCTGGGGAGACCCAGTACTTC. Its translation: CSVVQGAGETQYF.

The CDR3 nucleotides read TGCGCCAGCAGCGGGAGCGGGACTACCGTCTACGAGCAGTACTTC. This sequence encodes CASSGSGTTVYEQYF. The rearrangement uses TRBV5-1 and TRBJ2-7, with 7 bases lining up with TRBD2. Germline V gene lookup returns CDR1 SGHRS and CDR2 YFSETQ. The CDR3 is 15 residues long. The J segment lost 3 bases and the V segment lost 4 bases, leaving 10 bases of the junction unmatched.

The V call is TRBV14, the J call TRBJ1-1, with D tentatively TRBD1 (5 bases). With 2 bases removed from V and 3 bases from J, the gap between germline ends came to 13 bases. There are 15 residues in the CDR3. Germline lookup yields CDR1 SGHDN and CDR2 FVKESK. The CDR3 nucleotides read TGTGCCAGCAGCCAATTCTCAGGGTATCACACTGAAGCTTTCTTT. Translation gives CASSQFSGYHTEAFF.

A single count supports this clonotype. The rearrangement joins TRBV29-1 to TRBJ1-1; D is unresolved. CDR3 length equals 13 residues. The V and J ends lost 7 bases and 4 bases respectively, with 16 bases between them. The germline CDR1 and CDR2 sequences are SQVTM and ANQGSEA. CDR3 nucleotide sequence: TGCAGCGCTCTCGGACTGCCGGGCACTGAAGCTTTCTTT. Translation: CSALGLPGTEAFF.